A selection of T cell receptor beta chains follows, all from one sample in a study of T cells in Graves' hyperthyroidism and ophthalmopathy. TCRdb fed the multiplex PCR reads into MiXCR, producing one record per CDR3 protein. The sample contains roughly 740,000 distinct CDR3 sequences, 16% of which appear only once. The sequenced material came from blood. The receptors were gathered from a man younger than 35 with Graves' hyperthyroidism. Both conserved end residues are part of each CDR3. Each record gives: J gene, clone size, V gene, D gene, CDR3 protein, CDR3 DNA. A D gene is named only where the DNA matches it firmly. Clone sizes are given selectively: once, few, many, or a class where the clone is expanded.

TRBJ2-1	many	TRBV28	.	CASSPLRNEQFF	TGTGCCAGCAGTCCCCTGAGGAATGAGCAGTTCTTC
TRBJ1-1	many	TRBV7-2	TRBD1	CASSEGTGFHTEAFF	TGTGCCAGCAGCGAAGGGACAGGGTTTCACACTGAAGCTTTCTTT
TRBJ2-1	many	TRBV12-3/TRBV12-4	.	CASSLARQSYNEQFF	TGTGCCAGCAGTTTAGCGCGGCAGTCCTACAATGAGCAGTTCTTC
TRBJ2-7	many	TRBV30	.	CAWSEFYEQYF	TGTGCCTGGAGTGAATTCTACGAGCAGTACTTC
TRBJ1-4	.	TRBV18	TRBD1	CASSGTGIQKLFF	TGTGCCAGCTCTGGGACAGGGATTCAAAAACTGTTTTTT
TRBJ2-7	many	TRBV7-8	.	CASSLLVGPLRYEQYF	TGTGCCAGCAGCTTACTGGTGGGGCCCCTCCGCTACGAGCAGTACTTC
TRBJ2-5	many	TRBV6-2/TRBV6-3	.	CASSDLLETQYF	TGTGCCAGCAGCGACCTTCTCGAGACCCAGTACTTC
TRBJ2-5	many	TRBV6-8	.	CASSYAHQETQYF	TGTGCCAGCAGTTACGCGCATCAAGAGACCCAGTACTTC
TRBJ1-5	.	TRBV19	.	CASSIRRVGQPQHF	TGTGCCAGTAGTATAAGGAGGGTCGGGCAGCCCCAGCATTTT
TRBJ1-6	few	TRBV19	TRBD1	CASSIEDRGYPPLHF	TGTGCCAGTAGTATTGAAGACAGGGGCTATCCACCCCTCCACTTT
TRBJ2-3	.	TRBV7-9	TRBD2	CASSSGLAADTQYF	TGTGCCAGCAGCTCGGGACTAGCGGCAGATACGCAGTATTTT
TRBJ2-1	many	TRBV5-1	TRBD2	CASSLDGTSGINEQFF	TGCGCCAGCAGCTTGGACGGGACTAGCGGGATTAATGAGCAGTTCTTC
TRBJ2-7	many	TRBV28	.	CATRTARSRDEQYF	TGTGCCACGCGGACGGCTCGCTCTCGGGACGAGCAGTACTTC
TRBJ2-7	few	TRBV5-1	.	CASSFNYFSYEQYF	TGCGCCAGCAGCTTCAACTACTTCTCCTACGAGCAGTACTTC
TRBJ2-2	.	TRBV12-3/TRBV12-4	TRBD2	CASTGTSGRYTGELFF	TGTGCCAGTACTGGGACTAGCGGGAGATACACCGGGGAGCTGTTTTTT
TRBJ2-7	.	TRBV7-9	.	CASSVGRWAPGRNSYEQYF	TGTGCCAGCAGCGTCGGTAGATGGGCACCGGGACGGAACTCCTACGAGCAGTACTTC
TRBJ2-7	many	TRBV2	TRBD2	CASSERSGLAVSYEQYF	TGTGCCAGCAGTGAAAGATCGGGACTAGCGGTCTCCTACGAGCAGTACTTC
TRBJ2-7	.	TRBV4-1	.	CASSQRTGERSSYEQYF	TGCGCCAGCAGCCAACGAACGGGGGAGCGGAGCTCCTACGAGCAGTACTTC
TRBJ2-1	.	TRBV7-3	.	CASSPQEGYEQFF	TGTGCCAGCAGCCCGCAGGAGGGGTATGAGCAGTTCTTC
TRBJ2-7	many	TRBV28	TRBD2	CASQETSGYYEQYF	TGTGCCAGCCAAGAGACTAGCGGATACTACGAGCAGTACTTC
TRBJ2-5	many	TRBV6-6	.	CASSYPRRQETQYF	TGTGCCAGCAGTTACCCGCGACGCCAAGAGACCCAGTACTTC
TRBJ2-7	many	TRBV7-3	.	CASSLGPIAASYEQYF	TGTGCCAGCAGCTTAGGACCCATAGCGGCCTCCTACGAGCAGTACTTC
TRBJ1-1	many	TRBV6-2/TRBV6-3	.	CASSFGTQNTEAFF	TGTGCCAGCAGTTTCGGGACCCAGAACACTGAAGCTTTCTTT
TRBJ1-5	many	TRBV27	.	CASSSTENQPQHF	TGTGCCAGCAGTTCCACGGAAAATCAGCCCCAGCATTTT
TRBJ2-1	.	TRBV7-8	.	CASSWAGRGDEQFF	TGTGCCAGCAGCTGGGCCGGCAGGGGCGATGAGCAGTTCTTC
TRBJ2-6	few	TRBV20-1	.	CSARQHSGANVLTF	TGCAGTGCTAGGCAACACTCTGGGGCCAACGTCCTGACTTTC
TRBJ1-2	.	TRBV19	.	CASSIPAGANYGYTF	TGTGCCAGTAGTATCCCGGCAGGGGCGAATTATGGCTACACCTTC
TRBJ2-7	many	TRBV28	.	CASSPQPYYEQYF	TGTGCCAGCAGCCCACAGCCTTACTACGAGCAGTACTTC
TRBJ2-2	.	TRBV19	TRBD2	CASRPATSKSPGELFF	TGTGCCAGTAGGCCGGCGACTAGCAAATCCCCCGGGGAGCTGTTTTTT
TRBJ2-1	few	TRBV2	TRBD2	CASSEFSSGRDGNEQFF	TGTGCCAGCAGTGAATTTTCTAGCGGGAGGGATGGCAATGAGCAGTTCTTC
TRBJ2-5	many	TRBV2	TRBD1	CASNRDRASQETQYF	TGTGCCAGCAACAGGGACAGGGCGTCCCAAGAGACCCAGTACTTC
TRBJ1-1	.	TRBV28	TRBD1	CASKMTGGYTEAFF	TGTGCCAGCAAAATGACAGGGGGTTACACTGAAGCTTTCTTT
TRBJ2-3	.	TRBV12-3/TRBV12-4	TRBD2	CASSLSGRAPDTQYF	TGTGCCAGCAGTCTAAGCGGGAGGGCCCCAGATACGCAGTATTTT
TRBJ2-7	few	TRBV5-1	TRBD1	CASRPGQGNYEQYF	TGCGCCAGCAGACCGGGACAGGGAAACTACGAGCAGTACTTC
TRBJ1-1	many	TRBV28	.	CASSLWRSRSGNTEAFF	TGTGCCAGCAGTTTATGGAGGAGCCGGAGCGGCAACACTGAAGCTTTCTTT
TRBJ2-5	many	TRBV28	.	CASSLKEETQYF	TGTGCCAGCAGCTTAAAGGAAGAGACCCAGTACTTC